The TCR beta chain described here comes from a study of early T cells in non-severe SARS-CoV-2 infection. Germline-derived CDR1 and CDR2 are SGHNT and YENEEA. Trimming removed 4 bases at V and 7 bases at J, with 10 bases between. CDR3 length equals 12 residues. Individual cDNA molecules received unique molecular identifiers during library preparation. TCRdb re-called the 5' RACE reads with MiXCR, one entry per CDR3 protein. The table lists approximately 70,000 distinct CDR3 sequences, around 4.2% of them singletons, with 3% to 4.5% in the top ten. This clonotype was seen repeatedly, ten times or more.

The chain uses TRBV11-3 and TRBJ1-1; D may be TRBD1 (5 bases). The sample in question was whole blood, obtained at baseline. The TCR comes from an adult who was a healthcare worker with PCR-confirmed SARS-CoV-2 infection or an uninfected control (not recorded which). The donor label of this sample is uncertain. The CDR3 reads CASSSNQGEAFF. The DNA of the CDR3 is TGTGCCAGCAGCTCGAATCAGGGTGAAGCTTTCTTT. Variable domain in full (rest from reference TRBV11-3 and TRBJ1-1): EAGVVQSPRYKIIEKKQPVAFWCNPISGHNTLYWYLQNLGQGPELLIRYENEEAVDDSQLPKDRFSAERLKGVDSTLKIQPAELGDSAVYLCASSSNQGEAFFGQGTRLTVV.